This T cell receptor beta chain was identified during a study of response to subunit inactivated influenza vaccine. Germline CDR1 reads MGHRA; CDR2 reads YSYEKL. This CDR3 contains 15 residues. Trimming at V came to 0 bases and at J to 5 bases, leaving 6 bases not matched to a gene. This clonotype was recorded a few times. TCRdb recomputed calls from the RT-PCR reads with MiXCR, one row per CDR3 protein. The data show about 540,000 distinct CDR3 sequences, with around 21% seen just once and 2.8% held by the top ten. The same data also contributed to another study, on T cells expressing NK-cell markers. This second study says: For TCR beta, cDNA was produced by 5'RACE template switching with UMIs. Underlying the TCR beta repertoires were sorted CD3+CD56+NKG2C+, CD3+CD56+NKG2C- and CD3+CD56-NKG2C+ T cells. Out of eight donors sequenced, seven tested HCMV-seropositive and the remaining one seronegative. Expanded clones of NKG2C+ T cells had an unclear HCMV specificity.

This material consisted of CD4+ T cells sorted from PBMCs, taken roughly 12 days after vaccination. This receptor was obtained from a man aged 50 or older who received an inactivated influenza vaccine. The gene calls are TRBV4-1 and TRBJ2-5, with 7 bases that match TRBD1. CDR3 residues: CASSQEGQFRETQYF. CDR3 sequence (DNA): TGCGCCAGCAGCCAAGAGGGACAGTTTAGGGAGACCCAGTACTTC.